A single sample is the source of the 6 T cell receptor beta chains below, sequenced in a study of blood T cells in healthy people across ages (dated by TCRdb to the mid-2010s). The library came from 5' RACE. Sequenced on an Illumina HiSeq 2500. The second PCR ran for about 6 to 12 cycles and used a J-beta primer mix along with a sample-barcoded 5' primer. TCRdb reworked the public reads: Q25 trimming with fastp, MiXCR clone assembly, productive beta chains retained. Rows with a matching CDR3 protein are joined into one entry that keeps the most common DNA and genes. This sample comprises hundreds of thousands of distinct CDR3 sequences, roughly 21% of them detected only once. Approximately 3.7% of the sample is taken by the ten largest. The sequenced sample consisted of blood. The source of these receptors is a man aged 70-80 years in good health.

This clonotype was seen ten or more times. This chain connects TRBV10-3 to TRBJ2-5; no clear D gene. Looked up from germline, CDR1 is ENHRY and CDR2 is SYGVKD. Trimming cost V 0 bases and J 6 bases, with 5 bases left between them. The CDR3 spans 12 residues. CDR3 coding DNA: TGTGCCATCAGTGAGTCGAAGAAGACCCAGTACTTC. Its protein product is CAISESKKTQYF.

The rearrangement links TRBV29-1 to TRBJ2-1, with 9 bases matching TRBD1. J was trimmed by 0 bases and V by 7 bases; bases with no gene match: 4. From germline, CDR1 is SQVTM and CDR2 ANQGSEA. The CDR3 covers 14 residues. The CDR3 sequence: CSAGQGISYNEQFF. The CDR3 DNA is TGCAGCGCAGGACAGGGGATCTCCTACAATGAGCAGTTCTTC.

The chain uses TRBV2 and TRBJ2-7; D gene unclear. This CDR3 is 12 amino acids long. V was trimmed by 4 bases and J by 3 bases, leaving 7 bases between them. The germline V gene encodes CDR1 SNHLY and CDR2 FYNNEI. The CDR3 region is CASSGRFYEQYF. The DNA of the CDR3 is TGTGCCAGCAGTGGACGGTTCTACGAGCAGTACTTC.

The J gene is TRBJ2-4, the V gene TRBV12-3 or TRBV12-4; perhaps TRBD2 as D (5 bases). V lost 8 bases and J 0 bases, leaving 8 bases between the germline ends. The CDR3 has 13 amino acids. CDR3 residues: CASLGLAKNIQYF. The DNA of the CDR3 is TGTGCCAGCCTCGGACTAGCCAAAAACATTCAGTACTTC.

The rearrangement uses TRBV29-1 and TRBJ2-5; 8 nucleotides line up with TRBD1. TRBJ2-1 matches the DNA end more closely, so the J call is doubtful. There are 14 residues in the CDR3. The V gene's germline CDR1 is SQVTM and CDR2 ANQGSEA. The CDR3: CSAGQGSGANEQFF. The DNA of the CDR3 is TGCAGCGCTGGACAGGGTTCGGGGGCCAATGAGCAGTTCTTC.

The V and J genes are TRBV14 and TRBJ1-4; TRBD1 matches 7 bases. J gave up 3 bases and V 5 bases, and 3 bases lay outside the gene matches. Germline CDR1 reads SGHDN; CDR2 reads FVKESK. The CDR3 is 14 residues long. The CDR3: CASSRDRPNEKLFF. CDR3 DNA sequence: TGTGCCAGCAGCAGGGACAGACCTAATGAAAAACTGTTTTTT.